The 15 T cell receptor beta chains listed next were all sequenced from one sample in a study of regulatory T cells in long-lasting Graves disease. Construction of TCR beta libraries relied on iRepertoire HTBI primers and on Arm-PCR targeting CDR3 regions. TCRdb fed the multiplex PCR reads into MiXCR, producing one record per CDR3 protein. The table records about 520,000 distinct CDR3 sequences, 12% of them present only once. Time point meaning: newly diagnosed GD, antithyroid drugs for less than 3 months. Extracted RNA from PBMCs served as the source of the TCR library. This same sample was also taken into another study, of T cells in Graves' hyperthyroidism and ophthalmopathy.

The source material was peripheral blood mononuclear cells (PBMCs), sampled at new diagnosis, from a patient treated with antithyroid drugs. Receptors were obtained from a woman aged 25 to 39 with Graves disease.

This clonotype has a count of ten or more. The rearrangement links TRBV3-1 to TRBJ1-5, with D unresolved. V lost 0 bases to trimming and J lost 7 bases, with 7 bases between them. This CDR3 comprises 13 residues. Looked up from germline, CDR1 is LGHDT and CDR2 is YNNKEL (reference sequence). CDR3 in DNA: TGTGCCAGCAGCCAAGACGTCCGGCAGCCCCAGCATTTT. This codes for CASSQDVRQPQHF.

This clonotype showed up many times. V and J are TRBV7-9 and TRBJ1-1; 12 bases are a match to TRBD1. The CDR3 is 15 amino acids. The V segment lost 6 bases and the J segment 1 base; nucleotides outside the gene matches: 3. Germline V lookup: CDR1 SEHNR, CDR2 FQNEAQ (reference sequence). CDR3 residues: CASRGTGGRNTEAFF. The CDR3 region has the DNA TGTGCCAGCAGAGGGACAGGGGGCAGGAACACTGAAGCTTTCTTT.

This clonotype appeared many times. The rearrangement joins TRBV2 to TRBJ2-1; 7 positions agree with TRBD1. The ends lost 5 bases at V and 6 bases at J; junction bases unmatched: 7. The CDR3 contains 14 residues. CDR1 and CDR2 from the germline V gene are SNHLY and FYNNEI. In DNA form, the CDR3 reads TGTGCCAGCAGTCGGCAGGGGGTTGTCAATGAGCAGTTCTTC. Protein product: CASSRQGVVNEQFF.

This clonotype appeared a few times. The chain uses TRBV7-9 and TRBJ2-1; tentatively, D is TRBD2 (5 bases). Germline CDR1 is SEHNR and CDR2 is FQNEAQ (reference sequence). This CDR3 is 13 amino acids long. V gave up 1 base and J gave up 13 bases, with 14 bases separating them. CDR3 DNA sequence: TGTGCCAGCAGCTTAGATAGCGTAATGCTACAGTTCTTC. This translates into CASSLDSVMLQFF.

This clonotype appeared many times. The V gene is TRBV11-2, the J gene TRBJ2-7; D might be TRBD1 (5 bases). Germline V gene sequence: CDR1 SGHAT, CDR2 FQNNGV. The CDR3 runs to 13 residues. V was pared by 5 bases and J by 6 bases, with 14 bases between. The CDR3 sequence is CASSPNTGSEQYF. CDR3 nucleotide sequence: TGTGCCAGCAGCCCGAACACAGGTTCCGAGCAGTACTTC.

Ten or more counts support this clonotype. This chain connects TRBV12-3 or TRBV12-4 to TRBJ2-2; possible D gene TRBD1, 5 bases. V lost 5 bases, J lost 0 bases, and 10 bases lay in between. CDR3 length equals 15 residues. The CDR3: CASSPLTANTGELFF. DNA for the CDR3: TGTGCCAGCAGTCCCCTGACAGCGAACACCGGGGAGCTGTTTTTT.

At least ten counts were recorded for this clonotype. This rearrangement joins TRBV11-2 to TRBJ2-7; TRBD1 is a possible D gene (6 bases). The CDR3 spans 15 residues. Trimming cost V 2 bases and J 6 bases, with 17 bases left between them. The germline V gene has CDR1 SGHAT and CDR2 FQNNGV. The CDR3: CASSLSHREIGEQYF. The DNA of the CDR3 is TGTGCCAGCAGCTTATCCCACAGGGAAATTGGCGAGCAGTACTTC.

This clonotype was recorded many times. The rearrangement joins TRBV7-8 to TRBJ2-7, with TRBD2 as a possible D gene (6 bases). With 3 bases removed from V and 7 bases from J, the gap between germline ends came to 13 bases. Germline V CDR1 and CDR2: SGHVS, FQNEAQ. CDR3 length: 13 residues. Here the CDR3 DNA reads TGTGCCAGCAGCTTGGCCCCGGAGGGGGAGCAGTACTTC. This sequence encodes CASSLAPEGEQYF.

CDR3 in DNA: TGCGGCGCCCAGACAGGATCGGGCGAGCAGTACTTC. It specifies CGAQTGSGEQYF. The V gene is TRBV29-1, the J gene TRBJ2-7, with a possible D match to TRBD1 (6 bases). Germline assignment: CDR1 SQVTM and CDR2 ANQGSEA. CDR3 length: 12 amino acids.

At least ten counts were recorded for this clonotype. The chain combines TRBV28 with TRBJ2-1; tentatively, D is TRBD2 (6 bases). CDR3 length equals 19 residues. V was cut by 4 bases and J by 8 bases, with 30 bases left in between. CDR1 and CDR2 (germline): MDHEN, SYDVKM. The CDR3 DNA follows: TGTGCCAGCAGTTCCTCGAAGACCCGGGACTCAACTTCATGGTATGAGCAGTTCTTC. This gives the protein CASSSSKTRDSTSWYEQFF.

About this clonotype itself: A much larger clone lies a single base off, so this may be a read error. The chain carries TRBV10-3 and TRBJ2-7; D possibly corresponds to TRBD1 (5 bases). This CDR3 spans 12 amino acids. The V gene lost 6 bases and the J gene lost 4 bases, with 10 bases spanning the gap. Per germline, CDR1 ENHRY and CDR2 SYGVKD. In DNA form, the CDR3 reads TGTGCCATCAGCTCCAGGGAATACGAGCAGTACTTC. Translation gives CAISSREYEQYF.

The rearrangement uses TRBV9 and TRBJ1-2; D gene unclear. CDR1 is SGDLS and CDR2 is YYNGEE in the germline V gene. This CDR3 has 14 amino acids. V lost 0 bases and J 8 bases, leaving 14 bases between the germline ends. DNA for the CDR3: TGTGCCAGCAGCGTAGAGAACTCCGGGGTCGGCTACACCTTC. Encoded protein: CASSVENSGVGYTF.

The table lists this clonotype with many counts. The chain combines TRBV20-1 with TRBJ2-7; 10 bases fit TRBD2. The CDR3 is 13 residues long. Trimming took 5 bases from V and 6 from J; bases not matched to a gene: 7. CDR1 DFQATT and CDR2 SNEGSKA come from the germline V gene (reference sequence). CDR3 protein: CSADPSGRFEQYF. In nucleotides, the CDR3 is TGCAGTGCTGACCCTAGCGGGAGATTCGAGCAGTACTTC.

This clonotype came up many times. The gene calls are TRBV3-1 and TRBJ1-1; D gene uncertain. V gave up 5 bases and J gave up 11 bases, with 21 bases separating them. The germline gives CDR1 LGHDT, CDR2 YNNKEL (reference sequence). This CDR3 comprises 14 residues. The DNA of the CDR3 is TGTGCCAGCAGCACTCGTTGGACTTCTCAGACTGCTTTCTTT. Its translation: CASSTRWTSQTAFF.

This clonotype was seen ten or more times. This rearrangement joins TRBV6-5 to TRBJ1-1; 12 bases align to TRBD1. The CDR3 is 16 residues long. Unmatched junction bases numbered 6, after V lost 0 bases and J lost 7 bases. Per the germline V gene, CDR1 is MNHEY and CDR2 is SVGAGI. The CDR3 region is CASSYSPGQGAYEAFF. The CDR3, as DNA: TGTGCCAGCAGTTACTCTCCGGGACAGGGGGCGTATGAAGCTTTCTTT.